The 4 T cell receptor beta chains in this list originate from one sample, sequenced in a study of blood T cell repertoires in COVID-19. This table comes from immunoSEQ multiplex PCR, and its TCRdb copy is limited to in-frame clones, with some not included. In the table there are 250,000 or so clones, around nine tenths of which are singletons. Input material: peripheral blood. Receptor source: a man older than 75 with acute or convalescent COVID-19.

The V call is TRBV7-9, the J call TRBJ1-1; TRBD1 matches at 8 bases. The CDR3 extends over 14 amino acids. Germline CDR1 is SEHNR and CDR2 is FQNEAQ (reference sequence). Germline trimming cut 5 bases from V and 7 bases from J; bases unmatched to any gene: 9. CDR3 nucleotides: TGTGCCAGCAGCCGCGGGACAGGATCGAGTGAAGCTTTCTTT. Protein sequence: CASSRGTGSSEAFF.

The rearrangement uses TRBV7-2 and TRBJ2-7; 13 bases line up with TRBD2. The V and J ends lost 4 bases and 2 bases, in that order; junction bases with no gene match: 2. Per germline, CDR1 SGHTA and CDR2 FQGNSA. The CDR3 sequence is 15 residues long. This chain's CDR3 is CASSSTSGRAYEQYF. As DNA, the CDR3 is TGTGCCAGCAGCTCCACTAGCGGGAGGGCCTACGAGCAGTACTTC.

This clone appeared a few times. V usage is TRBV19 and J usage is TRBJ1-5, with 8 bases that match TRBD1. The V and J ends lost 6 bases and 7 bases, in that order; junction bases with no gene match: 11. This CDR3 is built from 15 residues. From germline, CDR1 is LNHDA and CDR2 SQIVND (reference sequence). The CDR3 here is CASRLGQGRGQPQHF. CDR3 DNA sequence: TGTGCCAGTAGGCTAGGACAGGGTCGTGGACAGCCCCAGCATTTT.

The chain employs TRBV18 and TRBJ2-1, with TRBD2 matching over 7 bases. CDR3 length: 15 residues. From germline, CDR1 is KGHSH and CDR2 LQKENI. Unmatched junction bases numbered 5, after V lost 4 bases and J lost 2 bases. CDR3 in amino acids: CASSLRRGTYNEQFF. The CDR3 DNA reads TGTGCCAGCTCACTACGGCGGGGGACCTACAATGAGCAGTTCTTC.